Listed below are T cell receptor beta chains from one sample, sequenced in a study of T-cell memory formation after mild COVID-19. TCRdb re-called the 5' RACE reads with MiXCR, one entry per CDR3 protein. The sample has 200,000 to 300,000 distinct CDR3 sequences, approximately 9% seen once; the top ten hold around 20%. The sequenced material came from PBMCs or a T cell subset sorted from them (not recorded which). Source of these receptors: a young man who had mild COVID-19 (a few samples of this study predate the infection). Cell type and time point are not known. CDR3s include the opening cysteine and the closing phenylalanine or tryptophan. A D gene is named only where the DNA matches it firmly. Clone size is shown for a subset of rows, as once, few, many or a class of expanded clone.

abundance: many
v_gene: TRBV7-8
j_gene: TRBJ2-3
d_gene: NA
CDR3aa: CASSFSSASTDTQYF
CDR3nt: TGTGCCAGCAGCTTTTCTAGTGCTAGCACAGATACGCAGTATTTT

abundance: few
v_gene: TRBV7-6
j_gene: TRBJ1-3
d_gene: NA
CDR3aa: CASSEQVTGNTIYF
CDR3nt: TGTGCCAGCAGCGAACAGGTCACTGGAAACACCATATATTTT

abundance: NA
v_gene: TRBV12-3/TRBV12-4
j_gene: TRBJ1-2
d_gene: NA
CDR3aa: CASSLAPGGGGYTF
CDR3nt: TGTGCCAGCAGTTTAGCCCCCGGCGGGGGTGGCTACACCTTC

abundance: NA
v_gene: TRBV4-2
j_gene: TRBJ2-5
d_gene: NA
CDR3aa: CASSQGIRFEGLLGETQYF
CDR3nt: TGTGCCAGCAGCCAAGGGATACGGTTCGAGGGCCTATTAGGAGAGACCCAGTACTTC

abundance: few
v_gene: TRBV6-6
j_gene: TRBJ2-3
d_gene: TRBD2
CDR3aa: CASRRPSGVRDTQYF
CDR3nt: TGTGCCAGCAGGCGCCCCAGCGGGGTGCGCGATACGCAGTATTTT

abundance: few
v_gene: TRBV2
j_gene: TRBJ2-5
d_gene: NA
CDR3aa: CASLQGPRQTQYF
CDR3nt: TGTGCCAGCCTCCAGGGGCCGAGGCAGACCCAGTACTTC

abundance: many
v_gene: TRBV2
j_gene: TRBJ2-1
d_gene: TRBD2
CDR3aa: CASRGGTSGGSYNEQFF
CDR3nt: TGTGCCAGCAGGGGTGGGACTAGCGGGGGTTCCTACAATGAGCAGTTCTTC

abundance: few
v_gene: TRBV7-2
j_gene: TRBJ2-5
d_gene: NA
CDR3aa: CASSAELGDGETQYF
CDR3nt: TGTGCCAGCAGCGCCGAATTGGGGGACGGAGAGACCCAGTACTTC

abundance: NA
v_gene: TRBV12-3/TRBV12-4
j_gene: TRBJ1-1
d_gene: NA
CDR3aa: CASSPTGNAEAFF
CDR3nt: TGTGCCAGCAGCCCGACAGGAAACGCTGAAGCTTTCTTT

abundance: NA
v_gene: TRBV7-3
j_gene: TRBJ2-1
d_gene: TRBD2
CDR3aa: CASSPSGGGSYNEQFF
CDR3nt: TGTGCCAGCAGCCCCAGCGGGGGGGGCTCCTACAATGAGCAGTTCTTC

abundance: many
v_gene: TRBV5-1
j_gene: TRBJ2-1
d_gene: NA
CDR3aa: CASSLAEGYEQFF
CDR3nt: TGCGCCAGCAGCTTGGCCGAGGGGTACGAGCAGTTCTTC

abundance: few
v_gene: TRBV9
j_gene: TRBJ1-1
d_gene: TRBD1
CDR3aa: CASSASPRGQGRTEAFF
CDR3nt: TGTGCCAGCAGCGCCTCACCCCGGGGACAGGGGCGGACTGAAGCTTTCTTT

abundance: few
v_gene: TRBV19
j_gene: TRBJ2-1
d_gene: NA
CDR3aa: CASSIARNNEQFF
CDR3nt: TGTGCCAGTAGTATTGCAAGAAACAATGAGCAGTTCTTC

abundance: NA
v_gene: TRBV12-3/TRBV12-4
j_gene: TRBJ2-4
d_gene: NA
CDR3aa: CASSYRGDLAKNIQYF
CDR3nt: TGTGCCAGCAGTTATCGGGGCGACCTAGCCAAAAACATTCAGTACTTC

abundance: few
v_gene: TRBV4-1
j_gene: TRBJ1-4
d_gene: TRBD1
CDR3aa: CASSRGTGVNEKLFF
CDR3nt: TGCGCCAGCAGCCGAGGGACAGGGGTAAATGAAAAACTGTTTTTT

abundance: NA
v_gene: TRBV7-2
j_gene: TRBJ2-3
d_gene: TRBD2
CDR3aa: CASSLTPPGGGTDTQYF
CDR3nt: TGTGCCAGCAGCCTTACCCCTCCCGGGGGGGGCACAGATACGCAGTATTTT

abundance: many
v_gene: TRBV7-9
j_gene: TRBJ2-3
d_gene: NA
CDR3aa: CASSLSYRGVGDTQYF
CDR3nt: TGTGCCAGCAGCTTGTCCTATCGCGGGGTGGGAGATACGCAGTATTTT

abundance: NA
v_gene: TRBV7-9
j_gene: TRBJ2-7
d_gene: NA
CDR3aa: CASSLGAGTAYEQYF
CDR3nt: TGTGCCAGCAGCTTAGGGGCCGGGACTGCCTACGAGCAGTACTTC

abundance: NA
v_gene: TRBV20-1
j_gene: TRBJ2-3
d_gene: TRBD2
CDR3aa: CSASASGGTDTQYF
CDR3nt: TGCAGTGCTAGTGCTAGCGGGGGCACAGATACGCAGTATTTT

abundance: few
v_gene: TRBV27
j_gene: TRBJ1-6
d_gene: NA
CDR3aa: CASSLGIQSSPLHF
CDR3nt: TGTGCCAGCAGTTTAGGGATTCAGAGTTCACCCCTCCACTTT

abundance: few
v_gene: TRBV9
j_gene: TRBJ1-1
d_gene: TRBD1
CDR3aa: CASSATGGLDTEAFF
CDR3nt: TGTGCCAGCAGCGCGACAGGGGGCCTCGACACTGAAGCTTTCTTT

abundance: few
v_gene: TRBV20-1
j_gene: TRBJ1-4
d_gene: NA
CDR3aa: CSARTTNEKLFF
CDR3nt: TGCAGTGCTCGAACAACTAATGAAAAACTGTTTTTT

abundance: few
v_gene: TRBV19
j_gene: TRBJ1-1
d_gene: NA
CDR3aa: CASSIRGRPMNTEAFF
CDR3nt: TGTGCCAGTAGTATAAGGGGCCGGCCTATGAACACTGAAGCTTTCTTT

abundance: NA
v_gene: TRBV4-3
j_gene: TRBJ2-2
d_gene: NA
CDR3aa: CASSHSQAGGELFF
CDR3nt: TGCGCCAGCAGCCACTCGCAGGCCGGCGGGGAGCTGTTTTTT

abundance: many
v_gene: TRBV6-6
j_gene: TRBJ2-1
d_gene: NA
CDR3aa: CASTRQVYNEQFF
CDR3nt: TGTGCCAGCACTCGACAGGTTTACAATGAGCAGTTCTTC

abundance: few
v_gene: TRBV20-1
j_gene: TRBJ2-1
d_gene: TRBD2
CDR3aa: CSAREASGSSYNEQFF
CDR3nt: TGCAGTGCTAGAGAAGCTAGCGGGAGCTCCTACAATGAGCAGTTCTTC

abundance: NA
v_gene: TRBV12-3/TRBV12-4
j_gene: TRBJ2-5
d_gene: NA
CDR3aa: CASSFWGVGETQYF
CDR3nt: TGTGCCAGCAGTTTCTGGGGGGTCGGCGAGACCCAGTACTTC

abundance: many
v_gene: TRBV27
j_gene: TRBJ2-1
d_gene: NA
CDR3aa: CASSSTDSSYNEQFF
CDR3nt: TGTGCCAGCAGTTCGACAGACAGCTCCTACAATGAGCAGTTCTTC

abundance: NA
v_gene: TRBV20-1
j_gene: TRBJ2-1
d_gene: TRBD1
CDR3aa: CSALRTGRDEQFF
CDR3nt: TGCAGTGCTCTTAGGACAGGGCGCGATGAGCAGTTCTTC

abundance: NA
v_gene: TRBV15
j_gene: TRBJ1-5
d_gene: NA
CDR3aa: CATSREAFQPQHF
CDR3nt: TGTGCCACCAGCAGAGAAGCGTTCCAGCCCCAGCATTTT

abundance: few
v_gene: TRBV6-5
j_gene: TRBJ2-7
d_gene: NA
CDR3aa: CASRQTSSYEQYF
CDR3nt: TGTGCCAGCCGTCAGACTTCCTCCTACGAGCAGTACTTC

abundance: many
v_gene: TRBV12-3/TRBV12-4
j_gene: TRBJ2-1
d_gene: NA
CDR3aa: CASSLERASDNEQFF
CDR3nt: TGTGCCAGCAGTTTAGAGCGAGCCTCGGACAATGAGCAGTTCTTC

abundance: many
v_gene: TRBV12-3/TRBV12-4
j_gene: TRBJ2-3
d_gene: NA
CDR3aa: CASQSLAGDTQYF
CDR3nt: TGTGCCAGCCAGTCCCTAGCCGGAGATACGCAGTATTTT

abundance: many
v_gene: TRBV10-3
j_gene: TRBJ2-3
d_gene: NA
CDR3aa: CAISESKDTQYF
CDR3nt: TGTGCCATCAGTGAGTCGAAGGATACGCAGTATTTT

abundance: few
v_gene: TRBV12-3/TRBV12-4
j_gene: TRBJ1-1
d_gene: NA
CDR3aa: CASSRVGGLNFFF
CDR3nt: TGTGCCAGCAGTCGAGTAGGGGGACTGAATTTTTTCTTT

abundance: NA
v_gene: TRBV12-3/TRBV12-4
j_gene: TRBJ2-7
d_gene: TRBD2
CDR3aa: CASSLARLAGQYF
CDR3nt: TGTGCCAGCAGCCTAGCCCGACTAGCAGGGCAGTACTTC

abundance: few
v_gene: TRBV5-1
j_gene: TRBJ2-5
d_gene: NA
CDR3aa: CASSLGIGGETQYF
CDR3nt: TGCGCCAGCAGCTTGGGTATAGGGGGAGAGACCCAGTACTTC

abundance: few
v_gene: TRBV7-9
j_gene: TRBJ2-5
d_gene: NA
CDR3aa: CASSLRAQETQYF
CDR3nt: TGTGCCAGCAGCTTACGTGCCCAAGAGACCCAGTACTTC